This entry lists 15 T cell receptor beta chains sequenced from one sample in a study of blood T cell repertoires in COVID-19. This table comes from immunoSEQ multiplex PCR, and its TCRdb copy is limited to in-frame clones, with some not included. This sample carries tens of thousands of clones, approximately 90% of them seen once, and the ten largest clones take approximately 17%. Sequencing used peripheral blood. The receptors derive from a man aged 65 to 85 with active COVID-19.

This clone was detected once. The rearrangement links TRBV9 to TRBJ1-4, with 9 positions matching TRBD1. This CDR3 spans 15 amino acids. Germline V gene data show CDR1 as SGDLS and CDR2 as YYNGEE. J lost 5 bases, V lost 0 bases, and 2 bases had no gene match. CDR3 sequence reads: CASSVAGTGNEKLFF. CDR3 in DNA: TGTGCCAGCAGCGTAGCCGGGACAGGGAATGAAAAACTGTTTTTT.

This clone was counted a few times. This chain uses TRBV4-1 with TRBJ1-6; TRBD1 aligns across 9 bases. This CDR3 is 15 amino acids long. Looked up from germline, CDR1 is MGHRA and CDR2 is YSYEKL. V dropped 4 bases and J dropped 8; count of bases not matched to a gene: 6. CDR3 amino acids: CASSRTGDKDSPLHF. CDR3 nucleotides: TGCGCCAGCAGCCGGACAGGGGATAAGGATTCACCCCTCCACTTT.

The chain combines TRBV11-3 with TRBJ2-5, with 9 bases that match TRBD1. Germline V CDR1 and CDR2: SGHNT, YENEEA. V lost 1 base and J lost 5; bases outside the gene matches: 8. CDR3 length: 16 amino acids. CDR3 nucleotide sequence: TGTGCCAGCAGCTTAGTTACGGGACAGGGTTATGAGACCCAGTACTTC. Translation gives CASSLVTGQGYETQYF.

The chain combines TRBV15 with TRBJ2-1; 12 bases map to TRBD2. The CDR3 has 18 amino acids. CDR1 and CDR2 from the germline V gene are LNHNV and YYDKDF (reference sequence). The V gene end was trimmed by 0 bases and the J gene end by 9 bases; junction bases not matched to a gene: 12. CDR3 coding DNA: TGTGCCACCAGCAGAGATTTGGTGACTAGCGGGAGATCTAGTGAGCAGTTCTTC. This codes for CATSRDLVTSGRSSEQFF.

This clone has a single count. The genes are TRBV7-8 and TRBJ1-5, with TRBD1 identical over 11 bases. The CDR3 contains 19 residues. Looked up from germline, CDR1 is SGHVS and CDR2 is FQNEAQ. V dropped 0 bases and J dropped 6; count of bases not matched to a gene: 13. The CDR3 reads CASSLARYPGQGGGQPQHF. DNA for the CDR3: TGTGCCAGCAGCTTAGCCCGATACCCGGGACAGGGGGGGGGTCAGCCCCAGCATTTT.

The V call is TRBV4-1, the J call TRBJ2-3, with TRBD2 matching over 9 bases. CDR1 MGHRA and CDR2 YSYEKL come from the germline V gene. The V gene end was trimmed by 8 bases and the J gene end by 3 bases; junction bases not matched to a gene: 21. This CDR3 is 19 amino acids long. CDR3 in amino acids: CASGRVGGRGQGATDTQYF. CDR3 coding DNA: TGCGCCAGCGGGAGAGTGGGCGGGAGGGGGCAAGGAGCAACAGATACGCAGTATTTT.

This chain links TRBV18 with TRBJ1-5, with D uncertain. V lost 1 base to trimming and J lost 5 bases, with 6 bases between them. The CDR3 extends over 13 amino acids. CDR1 KGHSH and CDR2 LQKENI come from the germline V gene. The CDR3 bases are TGTGCCAGCTCACCACAGAGAGATCAGCCCCAGCATTTT. Residues: CASSPQRDQPQHF.

The chain joins TRBV2 to TRBJ2-7; 8 positions match TRBD1. CDR1 SNHLY and CDR2 FYNNEI come from the germline V gene. J lost 3 bases, V lost 3 bases, and 22 bases had no gene match. The CDR3 length is 20 residues. In DNA, the CDR3 is TGTGCCAGCAGTGACGGACAGGGAGGATCCCTAAGGTGGGGTCTCTACGAGCAGTACTTC. Translated: CASSDGQGGSLRWGLYEQYF.

The chain combines TRBV7-9 with TRBJ1-2; D perhaps matches TRBD1 (5 bases). Looked up from germline, CDR1 is SEHNR and CDR2 is FQNEAQ (reference sequence). The CDR3 consists of 15 residues. Trimming removed 1 base from V and 0 bases from J, with 9 bases in between. CDR3 region: CASSLEPTANYGYTF. Written as DNA, the CDR3 is TGTGCCAGCAGCTTAGAACCGACAGCTAACTATGGCTACACCTTC.

The chain recombines TRBV6-5 with TRBJ1-2, with 7 nucleotides matching TRBD1. The J segment lost 9 bases and the V segment lost 5 bases, leaving 12 bases of the junction unmatched. The germline V gene encodes CDR1 MNHEY and CDR2 SVGAGI. This CDR3 comprises 14 residues. The CDR3 DNA reads TGTGCCAGCAGTCCTGATCCGGACAGGCGTCGCTACACCTTC. It codes for CASSPDPDRRRYTF.

This clone was recorded only once. The chain links TRBV5-8 to TRBJ2-7; a weak D match, TRBD1 (5 bases). Germline values: CDR1 SGHTS, CDR2 YDEGEE. The CDR3 runs 16 residues. Trimming took 0 bases from V and 1 from J, leaving 14 bases between them. In DNA, the CDR3 is TGTGCCAGCAGCTTGGTGTTCTCAGGGAATTCCTACGAGCAGTACTTC. Translation: CASSLVFSGNSYEQYF.

CDR3: CASRRQGAQDEQYF. The CDR3 DNA follows: TGTGCCAGCAGGCGACAGGGGGCGCAAGACGAGCAGTACTTC. This rearrangement joins TRBV3-1 (or the pseudogene TRBV3-2) to TRBJ2-7; TRBD1 matches 10 bases. Germline CDR1 LGHDT, CDR2 YNNKEL (reference sequence). The CDR3 length is 14 residues. V shed 6 bases, J shed 5 bases, and the junction held 7 bases outside the gene matches.

V is TRBV4-1 and J is TRBJ2-7; TRBD2 agrees at 9 bases. The CDR3 has 15 amino acids. V was clipped by 2 bases and J by 4 bases; unmatched bases: 6. Germline values: CDR1 MGHRA, CDR2 YSYEKL. The CDR3 nucleotides are TGCGCCAGCAGCCAAACCGGGACTAGCCTATACGAGCAGTACTTC. This translates into CASSQTGTSLYEQYF.

This chain links TRBV2 with TRBJ1-1, with D unresolved. Looked up from germline, CDR1 is SNHLY and CDR2 is FYNNEI. This CDR3 spans 14 amino acids. V lost 0 bases to trimming and J lost 6 bases, with 11 bases between them. This chain's CDR3 is CASSEAPRGSEAFF. The CDR3 DNA reads TGTGCCAGCAGTGAAGCCCCCCGAGGCTCTGAAGCTTTCTTT.

V is TRBV6-5 and J is TRBJ1-1, with TRBD1 matching over 10 bases. CDR1 and CDR2 (germline): MNHEY, SVGAGI. V was pared by 6 bases and J by 5 bases, with 6 bases of the junction left unmatched. This CDR3 is built from 14 residues. The CDR3 DNA is TGTGCCAGCAGAAGGGACAGGGGAAGGACTGAAGCTTTCTTT. This translates into CASRRDRGRTEAFF.